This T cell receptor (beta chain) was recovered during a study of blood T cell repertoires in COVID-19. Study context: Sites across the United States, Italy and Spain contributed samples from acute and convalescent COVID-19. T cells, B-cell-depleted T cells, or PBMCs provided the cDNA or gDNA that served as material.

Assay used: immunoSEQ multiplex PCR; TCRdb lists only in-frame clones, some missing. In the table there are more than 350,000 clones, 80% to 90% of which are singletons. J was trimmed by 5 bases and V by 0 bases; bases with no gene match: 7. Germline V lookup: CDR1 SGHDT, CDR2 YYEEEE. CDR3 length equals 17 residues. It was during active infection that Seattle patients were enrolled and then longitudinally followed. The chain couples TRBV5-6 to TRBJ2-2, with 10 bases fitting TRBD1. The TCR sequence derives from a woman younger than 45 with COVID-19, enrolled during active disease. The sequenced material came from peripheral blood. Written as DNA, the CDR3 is TGTGCCAGCAGCTTGGGGACAGGGGGATTTTCGACCGGGGAGCTGTTTTTT. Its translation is CASSLGTGGFSTGELFF.